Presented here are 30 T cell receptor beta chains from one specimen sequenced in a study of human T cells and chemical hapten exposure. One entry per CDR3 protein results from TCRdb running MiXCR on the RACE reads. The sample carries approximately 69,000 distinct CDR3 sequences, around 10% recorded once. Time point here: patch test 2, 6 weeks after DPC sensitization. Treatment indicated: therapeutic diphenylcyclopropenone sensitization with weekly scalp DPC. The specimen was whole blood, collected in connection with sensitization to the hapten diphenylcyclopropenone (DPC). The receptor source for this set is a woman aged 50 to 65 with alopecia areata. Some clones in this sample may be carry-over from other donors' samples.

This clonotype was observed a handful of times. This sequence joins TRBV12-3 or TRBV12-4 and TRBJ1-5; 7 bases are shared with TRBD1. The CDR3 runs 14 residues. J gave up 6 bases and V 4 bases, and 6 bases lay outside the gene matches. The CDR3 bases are TGTGCCAGCAGTTCAGGAGGGGGCAGTCAGCCCCAGCATTTT. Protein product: CASSSGGGSQPQHF.

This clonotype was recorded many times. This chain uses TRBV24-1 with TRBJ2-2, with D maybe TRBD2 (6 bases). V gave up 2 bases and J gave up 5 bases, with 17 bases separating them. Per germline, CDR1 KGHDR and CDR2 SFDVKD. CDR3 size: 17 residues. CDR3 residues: CATSDSRLGMITGELFF. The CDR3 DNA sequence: TGTGCCACCAGTGATTCGAGACTAGGGATGATAACCGGGGAGCTGTTTTTT.

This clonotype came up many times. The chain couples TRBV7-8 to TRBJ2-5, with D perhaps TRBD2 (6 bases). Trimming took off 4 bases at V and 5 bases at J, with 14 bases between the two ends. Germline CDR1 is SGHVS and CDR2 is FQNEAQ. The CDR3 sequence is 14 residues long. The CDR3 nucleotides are TGTGCCAGCAGCTGGGAGACCAGCGGGGAGACCCAGTACTTC. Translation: CASSWETSGETQYF. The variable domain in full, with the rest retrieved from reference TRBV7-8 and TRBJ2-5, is GAGVSQSPRYKVAKRGQDVALRCDPISGHVSLFWYQQALGQGPEFLTYFQNEAQLDKSGLPSDRFFAERPEGSVSTLKIQRTQQEDSAVYLCASSWETSGETQYFGPGTRLLVL.

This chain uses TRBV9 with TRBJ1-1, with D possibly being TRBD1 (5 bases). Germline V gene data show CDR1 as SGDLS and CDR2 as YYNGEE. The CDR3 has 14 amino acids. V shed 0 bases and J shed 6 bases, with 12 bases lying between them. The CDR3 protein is CASSVAHGAAEAFF. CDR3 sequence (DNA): TGTGCCAGCAGCGTAGCGCATGGGGCTGCTGAAGCTTTCTTT.

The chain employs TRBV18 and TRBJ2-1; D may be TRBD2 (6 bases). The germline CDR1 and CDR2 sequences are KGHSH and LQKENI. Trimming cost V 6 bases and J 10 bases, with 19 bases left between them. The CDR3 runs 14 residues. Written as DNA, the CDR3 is TGTGCCAGCTCCGCGGTCGGGGGTATTTGGGAGCAGTTCTTC. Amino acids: CASSAVGGIWEQFF.

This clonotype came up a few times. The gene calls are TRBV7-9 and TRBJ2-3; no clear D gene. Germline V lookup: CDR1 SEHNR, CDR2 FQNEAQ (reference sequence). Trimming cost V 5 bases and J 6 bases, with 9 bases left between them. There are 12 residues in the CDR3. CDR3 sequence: CASSAHGDTQYF. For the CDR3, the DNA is TGTGCCAGCAGCGCCCACGGTGATACGCAGTATTTT.

The DNA for the CDR3 is TGCGCCAGCAGCTGGGGCCTGTGGGGGACAGCAACGGACACTGAAGCTTTCTTT. It yields the protein CASSWGLWGTATDTEAFF. The chain uses TRBV5-1 and TRBJ1-1; 7 bases fit TRBD1. The germline CDR1 and CDR2 sequences are SGHRS and YFSETQ. The CDR3 has 18 amino acids. Trimming took 3 bases from V and 3 from J; bases not matched to a gene: 17.

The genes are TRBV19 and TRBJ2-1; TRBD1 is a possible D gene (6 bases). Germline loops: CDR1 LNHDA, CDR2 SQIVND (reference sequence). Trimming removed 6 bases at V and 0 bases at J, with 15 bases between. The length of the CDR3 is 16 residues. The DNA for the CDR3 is TGTGCCAGTAGACGAAAGTCGGACAGCTCCTACAATGAGCAGTTCTTC. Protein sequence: CASRRKSDSSYNEQFF.

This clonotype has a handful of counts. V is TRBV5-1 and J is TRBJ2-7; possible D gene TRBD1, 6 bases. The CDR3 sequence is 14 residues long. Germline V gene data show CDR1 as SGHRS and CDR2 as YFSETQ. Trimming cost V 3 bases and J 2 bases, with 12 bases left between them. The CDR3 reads CASSSTTGTYEQYF. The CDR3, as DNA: TGCGCCAGCAGCTCAACGACAGGAACCTACGAGCAGTACTTC.

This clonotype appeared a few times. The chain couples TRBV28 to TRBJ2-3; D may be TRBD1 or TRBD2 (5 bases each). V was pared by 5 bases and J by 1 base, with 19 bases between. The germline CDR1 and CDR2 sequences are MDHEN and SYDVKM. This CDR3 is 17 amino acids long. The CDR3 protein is CASSLQGRRIGTDTQYF. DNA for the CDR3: TGTGCCAGCAGTCTCCAGGGACGTAGAATCGGCACAGATACGCAGTATTTT.

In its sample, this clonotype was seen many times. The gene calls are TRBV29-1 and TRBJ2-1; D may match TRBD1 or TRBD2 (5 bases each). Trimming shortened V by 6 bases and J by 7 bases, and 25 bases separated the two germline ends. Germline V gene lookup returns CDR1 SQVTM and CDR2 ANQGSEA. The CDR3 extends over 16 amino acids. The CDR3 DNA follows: TGCAGCGTCCGGAGGAACGGGGCCGACGGGTTTAATGAGCAGTTCTTC. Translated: CSVRRNGADGFNEQFF.

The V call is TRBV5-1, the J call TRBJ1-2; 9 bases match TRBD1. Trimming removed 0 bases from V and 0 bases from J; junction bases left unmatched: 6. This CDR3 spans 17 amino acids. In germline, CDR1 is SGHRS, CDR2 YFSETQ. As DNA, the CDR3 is TGCGCCAGCAGCTTGGATGGGACAGGGTACACTAACTATGGCTACACCTTC. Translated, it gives CASSLDGTGYTNYGYTF.

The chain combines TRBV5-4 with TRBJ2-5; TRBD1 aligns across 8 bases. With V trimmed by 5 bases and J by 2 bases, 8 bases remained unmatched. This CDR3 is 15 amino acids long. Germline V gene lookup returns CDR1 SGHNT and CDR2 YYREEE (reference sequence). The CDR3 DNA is TGTGCCAGCAGGGGGACAGGAGATTTACAAGAGACCCAGTACTTC. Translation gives CASRGTGDLQETQYF.

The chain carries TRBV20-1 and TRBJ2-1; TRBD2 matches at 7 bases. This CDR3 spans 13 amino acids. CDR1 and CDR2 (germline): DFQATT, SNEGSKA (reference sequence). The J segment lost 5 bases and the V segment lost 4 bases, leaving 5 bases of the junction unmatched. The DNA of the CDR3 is TGCAGTGCTACGGCGGGAGCTAACAATGAGCAGTTCTTC. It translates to CSATAGANNEQFF.

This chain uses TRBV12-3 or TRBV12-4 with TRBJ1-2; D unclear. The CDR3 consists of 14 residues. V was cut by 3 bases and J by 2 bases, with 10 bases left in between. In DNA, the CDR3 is TGTGCCAGCAGTTTCTCCGGGAAGAACTATGGCTACACCTTC. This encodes CASSFSGKNYGYTF.

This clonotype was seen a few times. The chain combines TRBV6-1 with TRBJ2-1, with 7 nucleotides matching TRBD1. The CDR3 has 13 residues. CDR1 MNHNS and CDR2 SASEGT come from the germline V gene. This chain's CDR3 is CVVQGDPYNEQFF. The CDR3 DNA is TGTGTCGTTCAGGGGGATCCCTACAATGAGCAGTTCTTC.

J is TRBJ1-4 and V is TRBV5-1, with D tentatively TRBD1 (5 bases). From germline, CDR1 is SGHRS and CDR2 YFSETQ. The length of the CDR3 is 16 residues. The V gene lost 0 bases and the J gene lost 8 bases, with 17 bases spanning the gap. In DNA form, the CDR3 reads TGCGCCAGCAGCTTGGTACAGGAAAGCGCCCGAGAAAAACTGTTTTTT. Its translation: CASSLVQESAREKLFF.

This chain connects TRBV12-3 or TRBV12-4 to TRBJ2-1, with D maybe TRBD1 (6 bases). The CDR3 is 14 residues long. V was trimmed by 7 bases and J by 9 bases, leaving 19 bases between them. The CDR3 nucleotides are TGTGCCAGCACGCTAGCCCTCCAGGGGATTGAGCAGTTCTTC. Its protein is CASTLALQGIEQFF.

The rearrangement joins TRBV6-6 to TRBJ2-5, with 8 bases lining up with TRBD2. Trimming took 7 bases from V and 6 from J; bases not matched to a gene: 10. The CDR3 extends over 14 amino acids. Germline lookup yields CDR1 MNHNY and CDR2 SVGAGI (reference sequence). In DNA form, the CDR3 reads TGTGCCAGCACAACGGGAGGGCCTCTAAAGACCCAGTACTTC. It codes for CASTTGGPLKTQYF.

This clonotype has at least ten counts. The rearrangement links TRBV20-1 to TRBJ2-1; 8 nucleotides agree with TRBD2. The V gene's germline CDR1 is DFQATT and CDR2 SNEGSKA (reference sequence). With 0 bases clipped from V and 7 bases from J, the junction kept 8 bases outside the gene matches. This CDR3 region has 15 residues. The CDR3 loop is CSARDGRLALNEQFF. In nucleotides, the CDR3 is TGCAGTGCTAGAGATGGTCGACTAGCGTTGAATGAGCAGTTCTTC.

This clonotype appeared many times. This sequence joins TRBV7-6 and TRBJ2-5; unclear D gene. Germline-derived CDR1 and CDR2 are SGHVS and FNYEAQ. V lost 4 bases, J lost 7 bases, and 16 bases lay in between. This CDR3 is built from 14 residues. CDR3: CASSSAPTRGTQYF. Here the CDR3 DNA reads TGTGCCAGCAGCTCCGCCCCCACGAGAGGGACCCAGTACTTC.

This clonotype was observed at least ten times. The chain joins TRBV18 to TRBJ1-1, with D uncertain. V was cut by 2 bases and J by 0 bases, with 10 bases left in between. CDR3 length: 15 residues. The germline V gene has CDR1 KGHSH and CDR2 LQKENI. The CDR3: CASSPMQIMNTEAFF. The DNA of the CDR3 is TGTGCCAGCTCACCAATGCAGATCATGAACACTGAAGCTTTCTTT. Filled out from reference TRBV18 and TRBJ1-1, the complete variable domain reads NAGVMQNPRHLVRRRGQEARLRCSPMKGHSHVYWYRQLPEEGLKFMVYLQKENIIDESGMPKERFSAEFPKEGPSILRIQQVVRGDSAAYFCASSPMQIMNTEAFFGQGTRLTVV.

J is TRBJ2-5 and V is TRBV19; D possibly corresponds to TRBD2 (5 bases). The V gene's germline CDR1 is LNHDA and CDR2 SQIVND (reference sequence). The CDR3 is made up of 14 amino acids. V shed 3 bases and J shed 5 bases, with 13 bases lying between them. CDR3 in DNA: TGTGCCAGTAGTATGACCGGACTTACGGAGACCCAGTACTTC. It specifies CASSMTGLTETQYF.

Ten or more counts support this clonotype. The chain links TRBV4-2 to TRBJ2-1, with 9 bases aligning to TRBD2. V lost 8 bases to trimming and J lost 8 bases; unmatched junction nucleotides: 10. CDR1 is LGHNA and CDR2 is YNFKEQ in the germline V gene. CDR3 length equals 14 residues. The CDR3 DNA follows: TGTGCCAGCCACCCTAGCGGGATCTCGGATGAGCAGTTCTTC. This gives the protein CASHPSGISDEQFF.

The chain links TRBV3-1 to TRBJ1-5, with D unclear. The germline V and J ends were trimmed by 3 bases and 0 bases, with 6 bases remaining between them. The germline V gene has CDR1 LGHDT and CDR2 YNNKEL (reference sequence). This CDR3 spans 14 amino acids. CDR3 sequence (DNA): TGTGCCAGCAGCCAGGATTATAGCAATCAGCCCCAGCATTTT. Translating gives CASSQDYSNQPQHF. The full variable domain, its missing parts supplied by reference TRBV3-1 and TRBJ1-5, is DTAVSQTPKYLVTQMGNDKSIKCEQNLGHDTMYWYKQDSKKFLKIMFSYNNKELIINETVPNRFSPKSPDKAHLNLHINSLELGDSAVYFCASSQDYSNQPQHFGDGTRLSIL.

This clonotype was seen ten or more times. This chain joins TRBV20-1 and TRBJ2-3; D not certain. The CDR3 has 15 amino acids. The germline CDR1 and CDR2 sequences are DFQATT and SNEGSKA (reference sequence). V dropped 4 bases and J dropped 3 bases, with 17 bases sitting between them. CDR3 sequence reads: CSATAPTTSTDTQYF. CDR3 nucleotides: TGCAGTGCTACCGCCCCCACTACTTCTACAGATACGCAGTATTTT.

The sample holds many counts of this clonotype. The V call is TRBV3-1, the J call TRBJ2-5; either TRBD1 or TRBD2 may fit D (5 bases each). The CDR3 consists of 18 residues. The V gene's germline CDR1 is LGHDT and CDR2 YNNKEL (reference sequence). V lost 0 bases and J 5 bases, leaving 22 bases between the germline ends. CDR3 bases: TGTGCCAGCAGCCAAGAACCGTGGGGGATAGGGGCGGCTGAGACCCAGTACTTC. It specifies CASSQEPWGIGAAETQYF.

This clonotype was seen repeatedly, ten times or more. CDR3: CASSFPGLAGGIGETQYF. The CDR3 coding sequence is TGTGCCAGCAGTTTCCCAGGACTAGCGGGAGGTATAGGAGAGACCCAGTACTTC. The V gene is TRBV12-3 or TRBV12-4, the J gene TRBJ2-5, with 14 bases identical to TRBD2. V shed 3 bases and J 4 bases; nucleotides not matched to a gene: 10. The CDR3 consists of 18 residues.

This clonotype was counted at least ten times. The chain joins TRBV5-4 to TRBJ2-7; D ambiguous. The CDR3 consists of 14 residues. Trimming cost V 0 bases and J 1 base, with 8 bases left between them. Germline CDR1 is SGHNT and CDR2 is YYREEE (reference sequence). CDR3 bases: TGTGCCAGCAGCTTGGTCTCGAAATCCTACGAGCAGTACTTC. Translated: CASSLVSKSYEQYF. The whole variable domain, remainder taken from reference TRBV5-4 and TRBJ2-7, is ETGVTQSPTHLIKTRGQQVTLRCSSQSGHNTVSWYQQALGQGPQFIFQYYREEENGRGNFPPRFSGLQFPNYSSELNVNALELDDSALYLCASSLVSKSYEQYFGPGTRLTVT.

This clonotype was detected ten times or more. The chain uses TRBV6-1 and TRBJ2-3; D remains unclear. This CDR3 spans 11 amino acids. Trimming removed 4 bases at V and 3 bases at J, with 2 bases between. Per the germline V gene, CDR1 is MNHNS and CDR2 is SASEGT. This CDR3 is CASSVTDTQYF. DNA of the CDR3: TGTGCCAGCAGTGTAACAGATACGCAGTATTTT.